The 28 T cell receptor beta chains reported below all come from one sample, sequenced in a study of vaccination effects on CD4 cells after COVID-19. No antigen is known for these receptors. Sequencing was preceded by expansion of antigen-specific CD4+ T cells with viral peptide pools in the ViraFEST assay. Once cultured for roughly ten days, the cells underwent separation to obtain CD4+ T cells. Testing of the vaccine recipients showed negative nucleocapsid antibodies and no prior SARS-CoV-2 infection. TCRdb's copy holds only in-frame clones and misses some; the assay was immunoSEQ multiplex PCR. The top ten hold 5.5% to 7% of the sample, which has tens of thousands of clones, just under 80% seen once. The specimen was CD4+ T cells from PBMCs cultured with HCoV-OC43 spike peptides, collected before COVID-19 vaccination. Specified subset: HCoV-OC43 spike overlapping peptide pool stimulation. These receptors were taken from a human donor who received a COVID-19 vaccine.

In nucleotides, the CDR3 is TGTGCCAGCAGTTACGACAGGGGGACGATCCTAGCCAAAAACATTCAGTACTTC. Its translation: CASSYDRGTILAKNIQYF. The chain links TRBV6-2 or TRBV6-3 to TRBJ2-4, with 9 bases identical to TRBD1. The CDR3 is 18 residues long. The ends lost 2 bases at V and 0 bases at J; junction bases unmatched: 8. CDR1 and CDR2 (germline): MNHEY, SVGEGT.

This clone was seen only a few times. The chain is built from TRBV5-1 and TRBJ1-6; D remains unclear. The CDR3 sequence is 15 residues long. Germline V gives CDR1 SGHRS, CDR2 YFSETQ. V was clipped by 4 bases and J by 10 bases, with 18 bases between them. The CDR3 sequence: CASSDGRNLGSPLHF. In DNA, the CDR3 is TGCGCCAGCAGCGATGGACGGAACCTTGGGTCACCCCTCCACTTT.

The chain employs TRBV2 and TRBJ1-3, with TRBD1 matching 8 bases. CDR1 SNHLY and CDR2 FYNNEI come from the germline V gene. This CDR3 has 14 amino acids. V shed 6 bases and J 3 bases; nucleotides not matched to a gene: 4. CDR3 sequence: CASRAGGSGNTIYF. In nucleotides, the CDR3 is TGTGCCAGCAGGGCAGGGGGCAGTGGAAACACCATATATTTT.

The genes are TRBV5-1 and TRBJ2-1; D ambiguous. The germline V gene encodes CDR1 SGHRS and CDR2 YFSETQ. CDR3 length: 16 amino acids. V shed 4 bases and J shed 9 bases, with 23 bases lying between them. CDR3 coding DNA: TGCGCCAGCAGCCTTTACGGGCCCCAGGCGTCGGGTGAGCAGTTCTTC. Its protein is CASSLYGPQASGEQFF. Filled out from reference TRBV5-1 and TRBJ2-1, the complete variable domain reads KAGVTQTPRYLIKTRGQQVTLSCSPISGHRSVSWYQQTPGQGLQFLFEYFSETQRNKGNFPGRFSGRQFSNSRSEMNVSTLELGDSALYLCASSLYGPQASGEQFFGPGTRLTVL.

The chain employs TRBV21-1 and TRBJ1-5; TRBD1 was called by the table and not checked on the DNA. TRBV21-1 is a recognized pseudogene. This CDR3 comprises 16 residues. In DNA form, the CDR3 reads TGTGCCAGCAGCGCCCCCGGGACAGCAATCAATCAGCCCCAGCATTTT. Its translation: CASSAPGTAINQPQHF.

The chain couples TRBV24-1 to TRBJ2-5, with TRBD2 matching 13 bases. CDR3 length: 16 amino acids. J lost 4 bases, V lost 2 bases, and 3 bases had no gene match. The germline gives CDR1 KGHDR, CDR2 SFDVKD. The DNA for the CDR3 is TGTGCCACCAGTGATTCGGGACTAGCGGGGCGAGAGACCCAGTACTTC. Amino acid sequence: CATSDSGLAGRETQYF.

The V and J genes are TRBV11-2 and TRBJ2-2, with TRBD2 matching over 11 bases. This CDR3 has 15 residues. Trimming took 5 bases from V and 7 from J; bases not matched to a gene: 6. CDR1 is SGHAT and CDR2 is FQNNGV in the germline V gene. CDR3 DNA: TGTGCCAGCAGCCGCCAGACTAGCGGGGACGGGGAGCTGTTTTTT. Amino acids: CASSRQTSGDGELFF.

This clone was observed once. The J gene is TRBJ1-2, the V gene TRBV28; possibly TRBD1 for D (5 bases). Trimming stripped 6 bases from V and 3 bases from J, with 14 bases between. This CDR3 has 14 amino acids. The germline gives CDR1 MDHEN, CDR2 SYDVKM. CDR3: CASRPGPVHYGYTF. For the CDR3, the DNA is TGTGCCAGCAGACCGGGACCGGTACACTATGGCTACACCTTC.

This clone has more than one count but fewer than ten. The J gene is TRBJ1-1, the V gene TRBV21-1; TRBD1, the table's D call, was not compared with the DNA. TRBV21-1 is recorded as a pseudogene. CDR3 length: 14 amino acids. The DNA of the CDR3 is TGTGCCAGCACGGGGGACAGGGGGCATACTGAAGCTTTCTTT. Residues: CASTGDRGHTEAFF.

This clone came up a few times. CDR3 bases: TGTGCCAGCAGCGTAGTTTCAGGGGCCGGTGAGCAGTTCTTC. Protein: CASSVVSGAGEQFF. The J gene is TRBJ2-1, the V gene TRBV9; a weak D match, TRBD1 (6 bases). This CDR3 has 14 amino acids. Between the trimmed V and J ends, which lost 0 bases and 9 bases, there was a span of 13 bases. Per germline, CDR1 SGDLS and CDR2 YYNGEE.

The chain couples TRBV5-1 to TRBJ1-2; 8 positions agree with TRBD1. Germline V gene lookup returns CDR1 SGHRS and CDR2 YFSETQ. The junction had 11 bases not matched to a gene; V was cut back by 0 bases and J by 7 bases. There are 16 residues in the CDR3. CDR3 coding DNA: TGCGCCAGCAGCTTGGATCCCCCCGGACAGGGCGGTGGCTACACCTTC. Protein sequence: CASSLDPPGQGGGYTF.

V gene TRBV28 combines with J gene TRBJ2-5; D is perhaps TRBD1 (6 bases). The CDR3 is 15 residues long. Germline V CDR1 and CDR2: MDHEN, SYDVKM. Between the trimmed V and J ends, which lost 2 bases and 5 bases, there was a span of 15 bases. The CDR3 here is CASSLSWGPRETQYF. CDR3 coding DNA: TGTGCCAGCAGTTTAAGTTGGGGGCCACGGGAGACCCAGTACTTC. Based on the CDR3 plus reference TRBV28 and TRBJ2-5, the full variable domain is DVKVTQSSRYLVKRTGEKVFLECVQDMDHENMFWYRQDPGLGLRLIYFSYDVKMKEKGDIPEGYSVSREKKERFSLILESASTNQTSMYLCASSLSWGPRETQYFGPGTRLLVL.

The V gene is TRBV7-2, the J gene TRBJ2-6; D may be TRBD2 (7 bases). V lost 5 bases, J lost 2 bases, and 13 bases lay in between. Germline V gives CDR1 SGHTA, CDR2 FQGNSA. The CDR3 consists of 16 residues. CDR3: CASSPGGAAGANVLTF. The CDR3 nucleotides read TGTGCCAGCAGCCCTGGGGGGGCAGCTGGGGCCAACGTCCTGACTTTC. Combining the CDR3 with reference TRBV7-2 and TRBJ2-6 gives the whole variable domain GAGVSQSPSNKVTEKGKDVELRCDPISGHTALYWYRQSLGQGLEFLIYFQGNSAPDKSGLPSDRFSAERTGGSVSTLTIQRTQQEDSAVYLCASSPGGAAGANVLTFGAGSRLTVL.

This chain links TRBV5-1 with TRBJ1-2; no firm D call. The germline gives CDR1 SGHRS, CDR2 YFSETQ. V was shortened by 0 bases and J by 8 bases, with 14 bases between the two germline ends. The CDR3 is 14 amino acids. The CDR3, as DNA: TGCGCCAGCAGCTTGGCCGGTTCCGTGGGGGGCTACACCTTC. Its translation: CASSLAGSVGGYTF.

This clone appeared a few times. The rearrangement joins TRBV4-1 to TRBJ2-2; no clear D gene. This CDR3 region has 16 residues. CDR1 is MGHRA, CDR2 YSYEKL, per germline. V was trimmed by 2 bases and J by 0 bases, leaving 10 bases between them. The CDR3 is CASSQLGSPNTGELFF. For the CDR3, the DNA is TGCGCCAGCAGCCAACTCGGCAGCCCGAACACCGGGGAGCTGTTTTTT.

The V gene is TRBV7-3, the J gene TRBJ1-1; D is uncertain. The CDR3 length is 15 residues. CDR1 is SGHTA and CDR2 is FQGTGA in the germline V gene. Trimming cost V 1 base and J 0 bases, with 9 bases left between them. The CDR3 region has the DNA TGTGCCAGCAGCTTAAACGGGCCCTTGAACACTGAAGCTTTCTTT. Its protein product is CASSLNGPLNTEAFF.

V and J are TRBV5-1 and TRBJ2-2; unclear D gene. V lost 4 bases and J 7 bases, leaving 20 bases between the germline ends. This CDR3 has 16 residues. Germline V gene sequence: CDR1 SGHRS, CDR2 YFSETQ. As DNA, the CDR3 is TGCGCCAGCAGCCCCCAAGAAAGCGTAACCAGCGGGGAGCTGTTTTTT. Protein sequence: CASSPQESVTSGELFF. The whole variable domain, remainder taken from reference TRBV5-1 and TRBJ2-2, is KAGVTQTPRYLIKTRGQQVTLSCSPISGHRSVSWYQQTPGQGLQFLFEYFSETQRNKGNFPGRFSGRQFSNSRSEMNVSTLELGDSALYLCASSPQESVTSGELFFGEGSRLTVL.

The chain has TRBV2 and TRBJ2-3; D unclear. CDR1 is SNHLY, CDR2 FYNNEI, per germline. Between the trimmed V and J ends, which lost 6 bases and 9 bases, there was a span of 10 bases. The CDR3 totals 11 residues. Here the CDR3 reads CASRGTITQYF. CDR3 nucleotide sequence: TGTGCCAGCAGAGGCACCATCACGCAGTATTTT.

The chain carries TRBV7-8 and TRBJ1-1; D not certain. V was pared by 2 bases and J by 3 bases, with 13 bases between. The CDR3 is 15 amino acids. CDR1 is SGHVS and CDR2 is FQNEAQ in the germline V gene. This CDR3 is CASSLSSRLDTEAFF. The CDR3 region has the DNA TGTGCCAGCAGCTTATCCTCCAGGCTCGACACTGAAGCTTTCTTT.

CDR3 protein: CASSFGTGDKNEAFF. The DNA of the CDR3 is TGCGCCAGCAGCTTTGGGACAGGGGATAAGAATGAAGCTTTCTTT. This chain uses TRBV5-1 with TRBJ1-1; 10 bases are shared with TRBD1. CDR3 length equals 15 residues. V shed 2 bases and J 7 bases; nucleotides not matched to a gene: 8. Germline CDR1 and CDR2: SGHRS and YFSETQ.

The chain links TRBV6-5 to TRBJ1-2; TRBD1 might be the D (5 bases). Deletions cut 2 bases from V and 3 bases from J, with 13 bases between. This CDR3 contains 15 residues. The V gene's germline CDR1 is MNHEY and CDR2 SVGAGI. The CDR3 here is CASSYSPTADYGYTF. The CDR3 DNA reads TGTGCCAGCAGTTACAGTCCGACAGCCGACTATGGCTACACCTTC.

The chain carries TRBV2 and TRBJ1-1; D is undetermined. V lost 6 bases and J lost 7, with 18 bases in between. Germline loops: CDR1 SNHLY, CDR2 FYNNEI. This CDR3 comprises 14 residues. CDR3 in DNA: TGTGCCAGCAGCAAAGGGCTAGCAGACTATGAAGCTTTCTTT. Translation gives CASSKGLADYEAFF.

CDR3 coding DNA: TGCGCCAGCAGCGAGGGGGTTCTGGAGACCCAGTACTTC. This gives the protein CASSEGVLETQYF. The V gene is TRBV5-1, the J gene TRBJ2-5; D possibly corresponds to TRBD1 (6 bases). Per the germline V gene, CDR1 is SGHRS and CDR2 is YFSETQ. The CDR3 runs 13 residues. V was clipped by 4 bases and J by 5 bases, with 12 bases between them. Full variable domain (missing parts from reference TRBV5-1 and TRBJ2-5): KAGVTQTPRYLIKTRGQQVTLSCSPISGHRSVSWYQQTPGQGLQFLFEYFSETQRNKGNFPGRFSGRQFSNSRSEMNVSTLELGDSALYLCASSEGVLETQYFGPGTRLLVL.

The chain carries TRBV9 and TRBJ2-2, with D perhaps matching TRBD2 (6 bases). The CDR3 is made up of 16 amino acids. Germline lookup yields CDR1 SGDLS and CDR2 YYNGEE. The ends were cut back, 0 bases at V and 4 bases at J, with 13 bases in the middle. DNA of the CDR3: TGTGCCAGCAGCGTAGGTGGAGGGATCGGCACCGGGGAGCTGTTTTTT. Protein: CASSVGGGIGTGELFF.

The chain employs TRBV4-3 and TRBJ1-3, with unresolved D. Trimming left V 2 bases short and J 0 bases short, with 8 bases between. The CDR3 contains 15 residues. Germline loops: CDR1 LGHNA, CDR2 YSLEER. The CDR3 spells CASSQNPVSGNTIYF. CDR3 coding DNA: TGCGCCAGCAGCCAAAATCCGGTCTCTGGAAACACCATATATTTT.

J is TRBJ1-5 and V is TRBV28, with 7 bases fitting TRBD1. The CDR3 has 15 amino acids. V trimming: 4 bases; J trimming: 1 base; junction bases outside the gene matches: 4. Germline lookup yields CDR1 MDHEN and CDR2 SYDVKM. In nucleotides, the CDR3 is TGTGCCAGCAGTTCCCCGGACAGGAGCAATCAGCCCCAGCATTTT. This codes for CASSSPDRSNQPQHF.

The chain couples TRBV6-6 to TRBJ1-1, with unresolved D. Trimming left V 7 bases short and J 1 base short, with 10 bases between. CDR3 length: 13 residues. The germline V gene has CDR1 MNHNY and CDR2 SVGAGI (reference sequence). DNA of the CDR3: TGTGCCAGCACGGGCAGCCAGAACACTGAAGCTTTCTTT. Translated, it gives CASTGSQNTEAFF.

This clone appeared a few times. The chain links TRBV19 to TRBJ1-5; TRBD1 matches at 12 bases. After removal of 4 bases from V and 1 base from J, the junction contained 8 bases not matched to a gene. The CDR3 runs 18 residues. Germline V gene sequence: CDR1 LNHDA, CDR2 SQIVND (reference sequence). CDR3 bases: TGTGCCAGTAGTAGATACGGGACAGGGGGCGCGAGCAATCAGCCCCAGCATTTT. This encodes CASSRYGTGGASNQPQHF.